This T cell receptor (beta chain) was recorded in a study of T cell changes during pregnancy in multiple sclerosis. The table came from immunoSEQ multiplex PCR; TCRdb's copy has only in-frame clones and leaves some out. The table includes about 18,000 clones, around 89% detected once. Trimming took 6 bases from V and 2 from J, leaving 22 bases between them. Per germline, CDR1 MDHEN and CDR2 SYDVKM. The CDR3 is made up of 17 amino acids. The count of this clone is one. J is TRBJ1-1 and V is TRBV28, with D tentatively TRBD1 (6 bases). The sequenced sample was CD4+ T cells from peripheral blood mononuclear cells, obtained in the first trimester of pregnancy. This receptor was obtained from a female donor in good health, enrolled as a control in a pregnancy study. CDR3 region: CASSRAAGEWRNTEAFF. The CDR3 coding sequence is TGTGCCAGCAGCCGGGCCGCAGGGGAGTGGAGAAACACTGAAGCTTTCTTT.